This T cell receptor beta chain was obtained from a study of CD8+CD57+ T cells in acquired aplastic anemia. Broader study findings: Patients and controls turned out to have roughly 30 CD8+ CDR3 sequences in common.

TCR beta VDJ combinations and CDR3 sequences were profiled from genomic DNA. From the reads, TCRdb called clonotypes with MiXCR, one entry per CDR3 protein. This table holds 450,000 to 550,000 distinct CDR3 sequences, more than 25% found once. About this clonotype itself: Its cognate antigen is unknown.

This CDR3 is 13 amino acids long. The V gene's germline CDR1 is ENHRY and CDR2 SYGVKD. The V end lost 9 bases, the J end lost 9 bases, and 15 bases lay between the germline ends. Patients included in sequencing had previously demonstrated CD8+CD57+ cell expansion by flow cytometry. All participating patients were living with severe acquired aplastic anemia. None of the patients had been given any therapy when their blood was sampled. This TCR was sampled from a human donor with aplastic anemia. V usage is TRBV10-3 and J usage is TRBJ1-6; D might be TRBD1 (6 bases). Sequences were obtained from sorted CD4+, CD8+, or CD8+CD57+ T cells (not recorded which) from PBMCs. DNA for the CDR3: TGTGCCATTAGTACAGGGCCACGTTCACCCCTCCACTTT. Translation gives CAISTGPRSPLHF.